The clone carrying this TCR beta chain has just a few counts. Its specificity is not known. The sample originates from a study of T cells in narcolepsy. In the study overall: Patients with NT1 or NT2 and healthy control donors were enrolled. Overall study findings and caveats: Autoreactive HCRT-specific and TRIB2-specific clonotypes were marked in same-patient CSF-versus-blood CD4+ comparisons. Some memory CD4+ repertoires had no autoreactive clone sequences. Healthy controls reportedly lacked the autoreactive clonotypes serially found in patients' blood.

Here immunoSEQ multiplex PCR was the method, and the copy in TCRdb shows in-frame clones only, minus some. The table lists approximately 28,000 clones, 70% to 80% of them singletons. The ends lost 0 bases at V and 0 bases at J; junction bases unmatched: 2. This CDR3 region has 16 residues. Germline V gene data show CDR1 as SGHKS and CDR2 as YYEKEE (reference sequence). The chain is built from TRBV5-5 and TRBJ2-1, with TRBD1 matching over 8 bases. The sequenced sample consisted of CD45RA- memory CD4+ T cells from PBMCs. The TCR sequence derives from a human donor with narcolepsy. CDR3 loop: CASSLGGTGSYNEQFF. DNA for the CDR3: TGTGCCAGCAGCTTGGGAGGGACAGGCTCCTACAATGAGCAGTTCTTC.